This T cell receptor beta chain came from a study of cytomegalovirus exposure and HLA in healthy donors. Regarding the study as a whole: The study flagged some 170 TCR beta chains as cytomegalovirus-associated.

TCRdb's copy holds only in-frame clones and misses some; the assay was immunoSEQ multiplex PCR. The repertoire holds fewer than 200,000 clones, more than 80% seen once, with 3% in the top ten. The study drew the donors from its approximately 110-subject validation cohort, separate from the approximately 700-subject first cohort. As for this clone: Its antigen is as yet unknown.

What was sequenced was PBMCs. The TCR originated in a woman aged 18-30 years in good health and CMV-seropositive.

CDR3 region: CSVTGGSGGYTF. Here the CDR3 DNA reads TGCAGCGTCACAGGGGGGTCTGGTGGCTACACCTTC. This chain connects TRBV29-1 to TRBJ1-2; 8 positions match TRBD1. Germline CDR1 SQVTM, CDR2 ANQGSEA. V lost 6 bases, J lost 7 bases, and 7 bases stayed unmatched. The CDR3 contains 12 residues.